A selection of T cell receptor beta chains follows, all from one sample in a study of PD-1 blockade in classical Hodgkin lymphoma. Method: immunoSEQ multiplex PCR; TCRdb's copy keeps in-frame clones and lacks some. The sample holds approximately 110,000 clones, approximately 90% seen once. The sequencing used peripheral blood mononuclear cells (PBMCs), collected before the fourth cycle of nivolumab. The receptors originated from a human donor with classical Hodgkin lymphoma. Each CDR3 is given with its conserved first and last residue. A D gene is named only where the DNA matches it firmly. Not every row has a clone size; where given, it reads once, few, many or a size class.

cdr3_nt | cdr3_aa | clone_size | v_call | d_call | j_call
TGTGCCAGCAGCTTAGACCCTAGCTTGACCTACGAGCAGTACTTC | CASSLDPSLTYEQYF | few | TRBV7-9 | NA | TRBJ2-7
TGTGCCAGCAGTCTCCGCGGGAGGGCCGTGAATGAGCAGTTCTTC | CASSLRGRAVNEQFF | NA | TRBV6-1 | TRBD2 | TRBJ2-1
TGTGCCAGCAGCGAGGCCGGGACAATCAACATTCAGTACTTC | CASSEAGTINIQYF | NA | TRBV7-9 | NA | TRBJ2-4
TGTGCCAGTGCTCCACTAACAGGGGTCCCGCAGCCCCAGCATTTT | CASAPLTGVPQPQHF | NA | TRBV6-1 | TRBD1 | TRBJ1-5
TGCGCCAGCAGCGCCAGGGGGGGCAATCAGCCCCAGCATTTT | CASSARGGNQPQHF | NA | TRBV5-1 | TRBD1 | TRBJ1-5
TGTGCCAGCAGCTTAGACGGTTACACTGAAGCTTTCTTT | CASSLDGYTEAFF | NA | TRBV7-6 | NA | TRBJ1-1
TGTGCCAGCGGCTTTACTAGCGGGGCTACCACAGATACGCAGTATTTT | CASGFTSGATTDTQYF | NA | TRBV11-1 | TRBD2 | TRBJ2-3
TGCGCCAGCAGCATCGGGACGGGAATCTACGAGCAGTACTTC | CASSIGTGIYEQYF | NA | TRBV4-1 | NA | TRBJ2-7
TGTGCCAGCAGGCCGACTAGGGTTACCGGGGAGCTGTTTTTT | CASRPTRVTGELFF | NA | TRBV28 | NA | TRBJ2-2
TGTGCCAGCTCACAGAACAGGGGGCAAGAGACCCAGTACTTC | CASSQNRGQETQYF | NA | TRBV18 | TRBD1 | TRBJ2-5
TGCGCCAGCAGCCTGTGGACTAGCGTGGCTCAGCAGTACTTC | CASSLWTSVAQQYF | NA | TRBV5-1 | TRBD2 | TRBJ2-7
TGCGCCAGCAGCCAAGATACGGAGAGTCTCGAGCAGTACTTC | CASSQDTESLEQYF | NA | TRBV4-3 | NA | TRBJ2-7
TGCGCCAGCAGCCAAGAAGCTAGGTCTAATGAAAAACTGTTTTTT | CASSQEARSNEKLFF | NA | TRBV4-3 | NA | TRBJ1-4
TGCGCCAGCAGTGAGTTTGGGGGGCTGAACGAGCAGTACTTC | CASSEFGGLNEQYF | NA | TRBV10-2 | NA | TRBJ2-7
TGTGCCATCAATCAGGGGGATAACTATGGCTACACCTTC | CAINQGDNYGYTF | NA | TRBV10-3 | TRBD1 | TRBJ1-2
TGTGCCAGCAGTTCATATGCAGATACGCAGTATTTT | CASSSYADTQYF | NA | TRBV27 | NA | TRBJ2-3
TGTGCCAGCAGCTACAGGGCGGATCAGCCCCAGCATTTT | CASSYRADQPQHF | many | TRBV2 | NA | TRBJ1-5
TGTGCCAGCAGCTGGGGAGTGCTAACTAGCGGGAGGTCCTACGAGCAGTACTTC | CASSWGVLTSGRSYEQYF | NA | TRBV5-4 | TRBD2 | TRBJ2-7
TGTGCCAGCAGCTTAGTACAGGGGGCCTACGAGCAGTACTTC | CASSLVQGAYEQYF | few | TRBV7-2 | TRBD1 | TRBJ2-7
TGTGCCAGCAGCTCCCGTCCTAATCAGCCCCAGCATTTT | CASSSRPNQPQHF | NA | TRBV6-5 | NA | TRBJ1-5
TGTGCCAGCAGCCCTTTTATGAACACTGAAGCTTTCTTT | CASSPFMNTEAFF | NA | TRBV14 | NA | TRBJ1-1
TGTGCCAGCAGCCTCAGGGGAACCGGGGAGCTGTTTTTT | CASSLRGTGELFF | NA | TRBV27 | NA | TRBJ2-2
TGTGCCAGCAGCGCCGGGGGGATGATCTACGAGCAGTACTTC | CASSAGGMIYEQYF | NA | TRBV5-5 | TRBD2 | TRBJ2-7
TGTGCCAGCAGCTTAGATTGGCTATCCGGATCAGATACGCAGTATTTT | CASSLDWLSGSDTQYF | NA | TRBV7-2 | NA | TRBJ2-3
TGTGCCAGCAGTTTTTCCGAGGGGACAGATACGCAGTATTTT | CASSFSEGTDTQYF | NA | TRBV28 | NA | TRBJ2-3
TGCGCCAGCAGTGTGGGCTCCAGAAACACTGAAGCTTTCTTT | CASSVGSRNTEAFF | NA | TRBV4-3 | NA | TRBJ1-1
TGTGCCATCAGTGAGTCGAGCAGCCGGACGCAGTATTTT | CAISESSSRTQYF | once | TRBV10-3 | NA | TRBJ2-3
TGTGCCAGCAGCCAAGATGTGGGGAAGCAGTTCTTC | CASSQDVGKQFF | once | TRBV4-2 | NA | TRBJ2-1